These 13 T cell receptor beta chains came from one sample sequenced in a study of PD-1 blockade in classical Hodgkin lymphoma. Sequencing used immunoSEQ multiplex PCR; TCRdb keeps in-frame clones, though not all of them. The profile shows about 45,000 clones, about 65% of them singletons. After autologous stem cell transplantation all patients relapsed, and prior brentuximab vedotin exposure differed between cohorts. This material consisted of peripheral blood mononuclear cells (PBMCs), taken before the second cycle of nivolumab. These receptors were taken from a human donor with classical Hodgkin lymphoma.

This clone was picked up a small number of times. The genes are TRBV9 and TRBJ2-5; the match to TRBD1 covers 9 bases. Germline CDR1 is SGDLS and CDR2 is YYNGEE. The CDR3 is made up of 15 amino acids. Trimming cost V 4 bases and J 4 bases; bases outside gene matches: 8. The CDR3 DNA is TGTGCCAGCAGCCTCAGCGGGACAGGGACAGAGACCCAGTACTTC. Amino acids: CASSLSGTGTETQYF.

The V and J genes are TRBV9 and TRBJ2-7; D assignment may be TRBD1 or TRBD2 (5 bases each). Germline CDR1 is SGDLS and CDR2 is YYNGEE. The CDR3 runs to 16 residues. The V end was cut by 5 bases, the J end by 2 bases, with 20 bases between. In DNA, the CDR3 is TGTGCCAGCAGTGTTGACGGGACCCAGGCACCCTACGAGCAGTACTTC. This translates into CASSVDGTQAPYEQYF.

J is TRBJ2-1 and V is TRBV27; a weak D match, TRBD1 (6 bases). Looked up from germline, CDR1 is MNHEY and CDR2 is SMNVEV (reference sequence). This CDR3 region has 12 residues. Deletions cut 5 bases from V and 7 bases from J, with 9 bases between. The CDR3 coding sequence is TGTGCCAGCAGTCCACAGGGAAATGAGCAGTTCTTC. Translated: CASSPQGNEQFF.

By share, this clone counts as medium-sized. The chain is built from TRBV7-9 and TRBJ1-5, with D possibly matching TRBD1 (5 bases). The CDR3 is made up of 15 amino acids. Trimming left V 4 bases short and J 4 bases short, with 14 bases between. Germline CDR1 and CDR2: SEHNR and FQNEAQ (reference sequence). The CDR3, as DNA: TGTGCCAGCAGCTCAGCAGGGTTGGGAAATCAGCCCCAGCATTTT. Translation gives CASSSAGLGNQPQHF. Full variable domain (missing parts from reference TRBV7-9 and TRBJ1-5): DTGVSQNPRHKITKRGQNVTFRCDPISEHNRLYWYRQTLGQGPEFLTYFQNEAQLEKSRLLSDRFSAERPKGSFSTLEIQRTEQGDSAMYLCASSSAGLGNQPQHFGDGTRLSIL.

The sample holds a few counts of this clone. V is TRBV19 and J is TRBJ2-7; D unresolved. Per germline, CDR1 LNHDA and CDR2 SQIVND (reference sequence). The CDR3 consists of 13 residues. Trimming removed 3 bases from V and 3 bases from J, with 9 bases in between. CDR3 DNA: TGTGCCAGTAGTATGGATCCGAGCTACGAGCAGTACTTC. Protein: CASSMDPSYEQYF. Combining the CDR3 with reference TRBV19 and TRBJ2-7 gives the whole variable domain DGGITQSPKYLFRKEGQNVTLSCEQNLNHDAMYWYRQDPGQGLRLIYYSQIVNDFQKGDIAEGYSVSREKKESFPLTVTSAQKNPTAFYLCASSMDPSYEQYFGPGTRLTVT.

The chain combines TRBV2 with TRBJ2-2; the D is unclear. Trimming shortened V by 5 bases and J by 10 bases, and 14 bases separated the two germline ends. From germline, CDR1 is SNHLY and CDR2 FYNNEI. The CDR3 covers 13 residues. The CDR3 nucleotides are TGTGCCAGCAGTACCTTTCAGGCCCCGGAGCTGTTTTTT. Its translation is CASSTFQAPELFF.

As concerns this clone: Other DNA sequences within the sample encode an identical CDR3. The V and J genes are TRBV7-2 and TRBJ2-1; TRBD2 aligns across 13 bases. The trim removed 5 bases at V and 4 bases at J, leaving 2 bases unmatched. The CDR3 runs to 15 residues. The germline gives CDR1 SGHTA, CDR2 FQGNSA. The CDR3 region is CASSPLAGGYNEQFF. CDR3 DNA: TGTGCCAGCAGCCCACTAGCGGGAGGGTACAATGAGCAGTTCTTC.

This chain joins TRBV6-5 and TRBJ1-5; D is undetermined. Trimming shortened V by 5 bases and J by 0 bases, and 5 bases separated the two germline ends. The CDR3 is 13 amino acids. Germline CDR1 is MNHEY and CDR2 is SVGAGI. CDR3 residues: CASSQFSNQPQHF. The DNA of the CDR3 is TGTGCCAGCAGTCAATTTAGCAATCAGCCCCAGCATTTT.

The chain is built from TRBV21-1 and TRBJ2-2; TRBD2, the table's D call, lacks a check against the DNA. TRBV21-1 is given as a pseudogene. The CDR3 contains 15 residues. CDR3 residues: CASSKGPPGTGELFF. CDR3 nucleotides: TGTGCCAGCAGCAAAGGGCCCCCGGGCACCGGGGAGCTGTTTTTT.

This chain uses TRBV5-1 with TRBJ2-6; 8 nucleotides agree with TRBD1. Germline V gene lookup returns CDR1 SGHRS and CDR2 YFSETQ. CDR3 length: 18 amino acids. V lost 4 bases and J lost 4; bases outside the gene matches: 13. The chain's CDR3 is CASSPSDRVLPGANVLTF. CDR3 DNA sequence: TGCGCCAGCAGCCCGTCGGACAGGGTTCTACCCGGGGCCAACGTCCTGACTTTC.

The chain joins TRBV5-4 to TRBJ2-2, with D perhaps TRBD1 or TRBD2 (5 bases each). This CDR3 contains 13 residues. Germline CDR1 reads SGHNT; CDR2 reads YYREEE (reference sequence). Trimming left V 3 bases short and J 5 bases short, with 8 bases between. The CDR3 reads CASSWDRTGELFF. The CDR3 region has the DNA TGTGCCAGCAGCTGGGACCGGACCGGGGAGCTGTTTTTT.

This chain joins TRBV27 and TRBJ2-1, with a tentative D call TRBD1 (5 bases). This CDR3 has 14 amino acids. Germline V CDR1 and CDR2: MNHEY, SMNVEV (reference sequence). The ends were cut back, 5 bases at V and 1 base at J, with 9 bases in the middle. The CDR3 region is CASSRQRSYNEQFF. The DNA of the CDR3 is TGTGCCAGCAGTCGACAGAGATCCTACAATGAGCAGTTCTTC.

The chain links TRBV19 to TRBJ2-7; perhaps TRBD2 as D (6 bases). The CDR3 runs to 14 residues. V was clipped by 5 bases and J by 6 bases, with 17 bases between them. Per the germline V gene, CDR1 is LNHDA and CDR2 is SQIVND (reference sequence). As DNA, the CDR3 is TGTGCCAGTAGTTTCCTCCCGGGGGTAAGCGAGCAGTACTTC. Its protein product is CASSFLPGVSEQYF.